One sample yielded the 18 T cell receptor beta chains listed below, sequenced in a study of blood T cell repertoires in COVID-19 (dated by TCRdb to the early 2020s). Receptors were amplified or captured by the immunoSEQ multiplex PCR assay. The immuneACCESS repertoire file appears here via TCRdb, limited to in-frame rearrangements. These files lack a portion of the clones; in checked studies, under half of the deficit traces to unresolved V genes, and the cause of the others is not known. The sample yields fewer than 300,000 clones; just over 90% were counted once. The ten largest clones take up about 2% of the sample. The sequenced sample was PBMCs or T cells enriched from blood (not recorded which). The source is a woman in her thirties or forties with acute COVID-19.

The rearrangement joins TRBV19 to TRBJ1-2; 7 bases map to TRBD1. CDR1 and CDR2 from the germline V gene are LNHDA and SQIVND (reference sequence). The CDR3 is 15 amino acids. The trim removed 3 bases at V and 3 bases at J, leaving 7 bases unmatched. CDR3 nucleotides: TGTGCCAGTAGTATGACCAGGGGGACGTACTATGGCTACACCTTC. Translating it yields CASSMTRGTYYGYTF.

This chain joins TRBV6-6 and TRBJ2-1; 10 nucleotides match TRBD2. The V gene end was trimmed by 4 bases and the J gene end by 3 bases; junction bases not matched to a gene: 3. Per germline, CDR1 MNHNY and CDR2 SVGAGI (reference sequence). This CDR3 is 15 amino acids long. DNA of the CDR3: TGTGCCAGCAGTTTAGGACTAGCGGTCTACAATGAGCAGTTCTTC. Amino acids: CASSLGLAVYNEQFF.

As regards this clone: At one end, the junction sequence differs from germline, possibly due to a read error. The chain is built from TRBV6-1 and TRBJ1-1; D gene ambiguous. CDR1 is MNHNS and CDR2 is SASEGT in the germline V gene. The CDR3 spans 12 residues. CDR3 DNA sequence: TGTGCCAGCAGGGAAGGTCGCACTGAAGCTTTCTTT. It is translated as CASREGRTEAFF.

The chain links TRBV2 to TRBJ2-1; possible D gene TRBD2, 6 bases. CDR3 size: 12 residues. V lost 6 bases to trimming and J lost 7 bases, with 10 bases between them. From germline, CDR1 is SNHLY and CDR2 FYNNEI. CDR3: CASRGGGNEQFF. The CDR3 DNA reads as TGTGCCAGCAGGGGAGGAGGGAATGAGCAGTTCTTC.

The rearrangement joins TRBV15 to TRBJ1-2; D is possibly TRBD1 (6 bases). Germline assignment: CDR1 LNHNV and CDR2 YYDKDF (reference sequence). The ends were cut back, 0 bases at V and 3 bases at J, with 14 bases in the middle. CDR3 length: 16 residues. The CDR3 reads CATSREGGARDYGYTF. DNA for the CDR3: TGTGCCACCAGCAGAGAGGGGGGGGCCCGTGACTATGGCTACACCTTC.

This sequence joins TRBV28 and TRBJ1-2, with TRBD1 matching 7 bases. CDR1 is MDHEN and CDR2 is SYDVKM in the germline V gene. This CDR3 is 17 amino acids long. The V and J ends lost 6 bases and 0 bases, in that order; junction bases with no gene match: 13. For the CDR3, the DNA is TGTGCCAGCAGGACTACAGGGGACGGGAGCTCTAACTATGGCTACACCTTC. Its protein product is CASRTTGDGSSNYGYTF.

The CDR3 nucleotides are TGTGCCAGCAGCTCCCGACTAGATACGTATTTT. This codes for CASSSRLDTYF. The rearrangement uses TRBV13 and TRBJ2-3, with D possibly being TRBD2 (6 bases). The CDR3 runs to 11 residues. The V and J ends lost 4 bases and 14 bases respectively, with 13 bases between them. Germline loops: CDR1 PRHDT, CDR2 FYEKMQ (reference sequence).

V and J are TRBV4-1 and TRBJ2-1; 13 nucleotides line up with TRBD2. V gave up 4 bases and J gave up 9 bases; unmatched junction bases: 6. The CDR3 consists of 15 residues. Germline V CDR1 and CDR2: MGHRA, YSYEKL. In DNA form, the CDR3 reads TGCGCCAGCAGCCCAACTAGCGGGGGGGCAATTGAGCAGTTCTTC. This codes for CASSPTSGGAIEQFF.

This clone turned up a few times. V gene TRBV5-6 combines with J gene TRBJ2-2; tentative D call: TRBD1 (5 bases). Trimming took 1 base from V and 5 from J, leaving 12 bases between them. The CDR3 is 15 amino acids. The germline CDR1 and CDR2 sequences are SGHDT and YYEEEE. CDR3 DNA sequence: TGTGCCAGCAGCTTGAGCAGGGCGAGAACCGGGGAGCTGTTTTTT. This sequence encodes CASSLSRARTGELFF.

The V call is TRBV6-5, the J call TRBJ1-2; D may be TRBD1 (6 bases). Trimming stripped 2 bases from V and 8 bases from J, with 18 bases between. Germline V lookup: CDR1 MNHEY, CDR2 SVGAGI. The CDR3 totals 15 residues. CDR3 DNA sequence: TGTGCCAGCAGTTACGTCCCACAGGGTAGGCTCGGCTACACCTTC. Protein product: CASSYVPQGRLGYTF.

The chain joins TRBV6-5 to TRBJ1-5; D may be TRBD1 (6 bases). Trimming pared 7 bases from V and 5 bases from J, leaving 18 bases between. This CDR3 comprises 15 residues. From germline, CDR1 is MNHEY and CDR2 SVGAGI. CDR3 sequence reads: CASTPGRAGDQPQHF. In nucleotides, the CDR3 is TGTGCCAGCACCCCGGGGAGGGCAGGGGATCAGCCCCAGCATTTT.

This chain links TRBV11-3 with TRBJ2-1; 8 bases agree with TRBD2. V gave up 1 base and J gave up 11 bases; unmatched junction bases: 19. CDR1 SGHNT and CDR2 YENEEA come from the germline V gene. The CDR3 length is 18 residues. CDR3 loop: CASSLALTSATLEGKQFF. The CDR3 nucleotides read TGTGCCAGCAGCTTAGCCCTGACTAGCGCCACCCTAGAGGGCAAGCAGTTCTTC. Supplemented by reference TRBV11-3 and TRBJ2-1, the full variable domain reads EAGVVQSPRYKIIEKKQPVAFWCNPISGHNTLYWYLQNLGQGPELLIRYENEEAVDDSQLPKDRFSAERLKGVDSTLKIQPAELGDSAVYLCASSLALTSATLEGKQFFGPGTRLTVL.

The genes are TRBV7-3 and TRBJ2-1; 10 bases fit TRBD1. V shed 4 bases and J 3 bases; nucleotides not matched to a gene: 3. The CDR3 has 15 amino acids. Germline V gene sequence: CDR1 SGHTA, CDR2 FQGTGA. CDR3 DNA: TGTGCCAGCAGCTCGACAGGGGGCGACTACAATGAGCAGTTCTTC. It is translated as CASSSTGGDYNEQFF.

The CDR3 DNA reads as TGTGCCAGCTCATTCAGGGACAGAAATGAAAAACTGTTTTTT. It translates to CASSFRDRNEKLFF. V and J are TRBV18 and TRBJ1-4; 7 positions match TRBD1. Unmatched junction bases numbered 5, after V lost 5 bases and J lost 5 bases. Germline CDR1 and CDR2: KGHSH and LQKENI. CDR3 length: 14 amino acids.

The V gene is TRBV11-3, the J gene TRBJ2-7; D gene uncertain. The germline V gene encodes CDR1 SGHNT and CDR2 YENEEA. Trimming stripped 7 bases from V and 0 bases from J, with 7 bases between. The CDR3 is made up of 12 amino acids. The CDR3 loop reads CASKSSSYEQYF. CDR3 coding DNA: TGTGCCAGCAAGTCTAGCTCCTACGAGCAGTACTTC. Full variable domain (rest looked up from reference TRBV11-3 and TRBJ2-7): EAGVVQSPRYKIIEKKQPVAFWCNPISGHNTLYWYLQNLGQGPELLIRYENEEAVDDSQLPKDRFSAERLKGVDSTLKIQPAELGDSAVYLCASKSSSYEQYFGPGTRLTVT.

The genes are TRBV5-5 and TRBJ2-7, with D possibly being TRBD2 (6 bases). The V end was cut by 4 bases, the J end by 2 bases, with 19 bases between. Germline V CDR1 and CDR2: SGHKS, YYEKEE (reference sequence). The CDR3 loop spans 16 amino acids. For the CDR3, the DNA is TGTGCCAGCAGCCCCGCTCCCCGGAGGGGTCCCTACGAGCAGTACTTC. Amino acid sequence: CASSPAPRRGPYEQYF.

V gene TRBV28 combines with J gene TRBJ1-4, with a possible D match to TRBD1 (6 bases). CDR1 and CDR2 from the germline V gene are MDHEN and SYDVKM. Trimming shortened V by 6 bases and J by 6 bases, and 14 bases separated the two germline ends. The length of the CDR3 is 14 residues. CDR3 DNA: TGTGCCAGCAGCAGGTCAGGGGTTGATGAAAAACTGTTTTTT. This translates into CASSRSGVDEKLFF. Drawing the rest from reference TRBV28 and TRBJ1-4, the complete variable domain is DVKVTQSSRYLVKRTGEKVFLECVQDMDHENMFWYRQDPGLGLRLIYFSYDVKMKEKGDIPEGYSVSREKKERFSLILESASTNQTSMYLCASSRSGVDEKLFFGSGTQLSVL.

In DNA form, the CDR3 reads TGTGCCAGCAGCCAAGATTCTAGCGGGGGGACAGGGGAGCAGTTCTTC. Translation gives CASSQDSSGGTGEQFF. J is TRBJ2-1 and V is TRBV3-1 (or the pseudogene TRBV3-2); 11 nucleotides line up with TRBD2. This CDR3 comprises 16 residues. J gave up 10 bases and V 0 bases, and 8 bases lay outside the gene matches. Germline loops: CDR1 LGHDT, CDR2 YNNKEL (reference sequence).